This T cell receptor (beta chain) derives from a study of blood T cells in healthy people across ages (dated by TCRdb to between 2015 and 2017). For the study in its entirety: In model experiments, template switching captured roughly one uniquely barcoded TCR beta cDNA molecule for every two T cells. Age-related changes in TCR beta repertoire diversity were measured in the study by deep sequencing normalized with unique cDNA molecular identifiers. Donors were grouped into four age groups: young (average 16 years), middle-aged (approximately 41), aged (over 55) and long-lived (around 82). To avoid experimental bias, donors of different ages were randomly spread across the sequencing lanes. Two additional independent replicas of 1 million unique cDNA reads from the same blood draw were analyzed for two donors (one aged 18 to 30 and one aged 80 or older). Beyond this particular receptor, the publication reports: Donor CMV infection status was unknown, potentially confounding age-related changes in expanded clonotypes. Because profiling used bulk unsorted PBMCs, naive and antigen-experienced compartments could not be compared conclusively. Observed TCR beta diversity per million T cells fell roughly linearly with age, and a significant reduction was already apparent by age around 40. Estimates of total diversity based on one million sequenced T cells were regarded as lower bounds and as underestimates. The long-lived group showed more naive CD4+ T cells, fewer expanded clones and increased TCR diversity than the aged group, suggesting age selection. Observed TCR beta diversity correlated strongly with the percentage of naive T cells measured by flow cytometry.

Donors were roughly 40 systemically healthy Caucasian individuals from Russia aged roughly 6 to 95 years. Each donor gave 9 to 10 milliliters of peripheral blood, collected into EDTA-treated Vacutainer tubes. Ficoll-Paque density-gradient centrifugation was used to isolate PBMCs, with at least 6 million per sample. Trizol reagent was used to extract total RNA from the PBMCs, yielding at least 5.5 micrograms per sample. For every donor, an aliquot of PBMCs went through flow cytometry to measure the percentages of naive CD45RAhigh/CD27high T cells. This clonotype was recorded a few times. What antigen it recognizes has not been identified. No clone much larger than this one lies a single base away; base qualities are absent. CDR1 DFQATT and CDR2 SNEGSKA are derived from the germline V gene (reference sequence). Compared with germline, V lacks 4 bases and J lacks 6 bases; bases without a gene match: 7. The cysteine opens and the phenylalanine closes a CDR3 of 15 amino acids. The kept DNA is CDR3 alone, 45 bases in frame from the first base.

The library was made by 5' RACE. The listed sequencing device is Illumina HiSeq 2500. The second PCR ran for about 6 to 12 cycles and used a J-beta primer mix along with a sample-barcoded 5' primer. A template-switch 5' adaptor carrying 12 random nucleotides introduced a unique molecular identifier onto each TCR beta cDNA molecule. At least 2.5 million CDR3-containing paired-end reads were obtained from each sample. All of the RNA was converted into first-strand cDNA using the Mint cDNA synthesis kit, with a TRBC-specific oligonucleotide serving as the primer. All cDNA was treated with uracil-DNA glycosylase and then went through a first 18-cycle PCR with the universal primers M1SS and BC2_uni_R. Per the source publication's procedure: For normalization, 1 million high-quality reads, each with a distinct molecular identifier, were randomly selected from each sample. Reads with shared molecular identifiers were discarded instead of being binned into consensus sequences. CDR3 identification, clonotype clustering and error correction used MiTCR with a Q25 quality threshold and the strictest error-elimination algorithm. A nonparametric unseen species model with Euler transformation was used to estimate a lower bound on total TCR beta diversity. TCRdb cleaned the public reads at Q25 with fastp, built clones with MiXCR and kept in-frame beta chains. CDR3 protein sequences are deduplicated, and each keeps its most common genes and DNA. What appears here as the V and J calls and clone size reflects TCRdb's work, not the paper's. The sample includes some 1 million distinct CDR3 sequences, with more than 40% observed a single time. The ten biggest clones cover approximately 17% of the sample.

This receptor was taken from a woman aged 60-75 years in good health. Recombination connected TRBV20-1 to TRBJ2-7; a stretch of 15 junction bases matches TRBD2. Sequenced material: blood. The sequenced DNA: TGCAGTGCTACTGTAGGACTAGCGGGAGGGCGCGAGCAGTACTTC. It translates to CSATVGLAGGREQYF.